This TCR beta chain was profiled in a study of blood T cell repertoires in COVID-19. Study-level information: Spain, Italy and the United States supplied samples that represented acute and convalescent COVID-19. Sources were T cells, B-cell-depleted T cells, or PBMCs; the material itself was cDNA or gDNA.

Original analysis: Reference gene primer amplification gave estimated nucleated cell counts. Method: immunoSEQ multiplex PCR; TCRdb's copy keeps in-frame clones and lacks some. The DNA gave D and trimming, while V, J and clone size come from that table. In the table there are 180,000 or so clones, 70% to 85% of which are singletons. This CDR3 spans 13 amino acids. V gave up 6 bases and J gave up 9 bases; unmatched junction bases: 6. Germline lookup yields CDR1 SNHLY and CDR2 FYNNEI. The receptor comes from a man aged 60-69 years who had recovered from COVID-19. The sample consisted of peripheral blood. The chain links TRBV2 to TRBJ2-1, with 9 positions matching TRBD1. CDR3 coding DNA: TGTGCCAGCAGAATAGGGACAGGGCTTGAGCAGTTCTTC. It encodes CASRIGTGLEQFF.